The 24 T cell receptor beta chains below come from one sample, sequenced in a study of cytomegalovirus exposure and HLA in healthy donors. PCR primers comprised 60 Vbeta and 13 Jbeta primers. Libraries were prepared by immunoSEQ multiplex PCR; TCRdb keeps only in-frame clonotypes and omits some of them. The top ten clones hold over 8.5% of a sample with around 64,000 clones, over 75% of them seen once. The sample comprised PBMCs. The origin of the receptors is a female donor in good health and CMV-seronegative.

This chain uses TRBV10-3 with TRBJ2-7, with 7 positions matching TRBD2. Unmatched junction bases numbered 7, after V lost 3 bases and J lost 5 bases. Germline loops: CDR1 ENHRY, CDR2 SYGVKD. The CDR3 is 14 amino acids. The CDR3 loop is CAISDRGVSDEQYF. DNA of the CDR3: TGTGCCATCAGTGACCGGGGGGTATCCGACGAGCAGTACTTC.

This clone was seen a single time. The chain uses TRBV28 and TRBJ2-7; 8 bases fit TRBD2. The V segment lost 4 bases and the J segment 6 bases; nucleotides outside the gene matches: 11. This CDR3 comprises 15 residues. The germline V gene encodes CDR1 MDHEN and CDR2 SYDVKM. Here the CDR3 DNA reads TGTGCCAGCAGTTACACCCGGGGGGGAGACTTCGAGCAGTACTTC. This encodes CASSYTRGGDFEQYF.

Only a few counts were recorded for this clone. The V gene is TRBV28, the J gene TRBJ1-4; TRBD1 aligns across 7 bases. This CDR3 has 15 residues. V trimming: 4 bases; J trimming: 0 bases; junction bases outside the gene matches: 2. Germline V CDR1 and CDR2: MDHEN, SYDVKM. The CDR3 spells CASSSGTATNEKLFF. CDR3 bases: TGTGCCAGCAGTTCCGGGACAGCAACTAATGAAAAACTGTTTTTT. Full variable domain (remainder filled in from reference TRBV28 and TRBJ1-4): DVKVTQSSRYLVKRTGEKVFLECVQDMDHENMFWYRQDPGLGLRLIYFSYDVKMKEKGDIPEGYSVSREKKERFSLILESASTNQTSMYLCASSSGTATNEKLFFGSGTQLSVL.

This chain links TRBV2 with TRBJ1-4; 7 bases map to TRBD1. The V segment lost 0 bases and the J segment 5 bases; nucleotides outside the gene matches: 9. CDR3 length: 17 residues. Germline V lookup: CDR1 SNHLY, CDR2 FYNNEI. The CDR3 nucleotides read TGTGCCAGCAGTGAAGCAGTTAAGGGGGCGATCAATGAAAAACTGTTTTTT. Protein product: CASSEAVKGAINEKLFF.

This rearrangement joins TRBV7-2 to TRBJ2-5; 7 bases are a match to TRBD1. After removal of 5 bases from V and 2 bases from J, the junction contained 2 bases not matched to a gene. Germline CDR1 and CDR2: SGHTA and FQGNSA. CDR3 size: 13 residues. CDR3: CASSRDSQETQYF. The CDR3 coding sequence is TGTGCCAGCAGCCGGGACAGTCAAGAGACCCAGTACTTC.

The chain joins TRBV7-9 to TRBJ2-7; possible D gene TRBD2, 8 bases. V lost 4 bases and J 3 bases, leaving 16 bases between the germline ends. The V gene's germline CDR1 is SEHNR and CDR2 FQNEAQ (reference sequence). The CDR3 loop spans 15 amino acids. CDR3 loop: CASSSPGRDSYEQYF. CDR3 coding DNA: TGTGCCAGCAGCTCACCCGGGAGGGACAGCTACGAGCAGTACTTC.

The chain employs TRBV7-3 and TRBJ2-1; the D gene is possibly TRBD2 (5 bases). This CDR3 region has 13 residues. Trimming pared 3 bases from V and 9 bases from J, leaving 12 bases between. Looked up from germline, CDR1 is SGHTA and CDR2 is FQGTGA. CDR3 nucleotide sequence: TGTGCCAGCAGCTTGGAGACTAAGACTGAGCAGTTCTTC. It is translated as CASSLETKTEQFF.

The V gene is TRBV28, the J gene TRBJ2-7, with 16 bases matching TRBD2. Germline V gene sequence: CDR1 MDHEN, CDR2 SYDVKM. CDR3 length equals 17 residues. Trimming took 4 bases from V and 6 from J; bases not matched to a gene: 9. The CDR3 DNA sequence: TGTGCCAGCAGTTCCGGGACTAGCGGGAGGGCCCATGGCGAGCAGTACTTC. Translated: CASSSGTSGRAHGEQYF. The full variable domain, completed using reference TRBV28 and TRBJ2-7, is DVKVTQSSRYLVKRTGEKVFLECVQDMDHENMFWYRQDPGLGLRLIYFSYDVKMKEKGDIPEGYSVSREKKERFSLILESASTNQTSMYLCASSSGTSGRAHGEQYFGPGTRLTVT.

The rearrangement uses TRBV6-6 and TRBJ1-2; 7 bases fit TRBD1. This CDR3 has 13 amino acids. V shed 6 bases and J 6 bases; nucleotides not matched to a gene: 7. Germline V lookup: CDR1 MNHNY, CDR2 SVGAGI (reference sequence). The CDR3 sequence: CASRHNTGDGYTF. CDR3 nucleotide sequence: TGTGCCAGCAGACACAACACAGGGGATGGCTACACCTTC.

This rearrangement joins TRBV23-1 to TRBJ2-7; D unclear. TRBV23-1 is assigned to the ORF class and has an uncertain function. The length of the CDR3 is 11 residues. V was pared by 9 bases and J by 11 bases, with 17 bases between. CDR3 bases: TGCGCCAGTGGAGACCGACCAGATGAGTACTTC. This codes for CASGDRPDEYF.

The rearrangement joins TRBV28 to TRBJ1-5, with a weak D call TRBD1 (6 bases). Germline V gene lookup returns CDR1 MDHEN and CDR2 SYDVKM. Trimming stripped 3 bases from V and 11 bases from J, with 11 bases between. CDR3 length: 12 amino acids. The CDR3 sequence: CASSFLQGTQHF. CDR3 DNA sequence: TGTGCCAGCAGTTTCCTACAGGGTACCCAGCATTTT.

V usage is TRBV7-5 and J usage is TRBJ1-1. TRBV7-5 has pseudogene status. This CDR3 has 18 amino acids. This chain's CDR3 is CARGLLKGGKRVNTEAFF. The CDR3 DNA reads TGTGCCAGAGGCCTCCTCAAGGGGGGGAAGAGGGTAAACACTGAAGCTTTCTTT.

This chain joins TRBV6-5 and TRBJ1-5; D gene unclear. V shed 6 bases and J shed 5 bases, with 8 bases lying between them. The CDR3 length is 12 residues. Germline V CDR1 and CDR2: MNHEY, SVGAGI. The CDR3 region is CASSPTDQPQHF. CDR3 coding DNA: TGTGCCAGCAGCCCAACGGATCAGCCCCAGCATTTT.

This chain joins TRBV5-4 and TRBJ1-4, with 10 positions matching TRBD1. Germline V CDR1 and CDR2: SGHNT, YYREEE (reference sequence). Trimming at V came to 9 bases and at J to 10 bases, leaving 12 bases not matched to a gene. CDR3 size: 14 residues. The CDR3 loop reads CATAADRGRRKLFF. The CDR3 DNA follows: TGTGCCACCGCCGCTGACAGGGGGCGGCGAAAACTGTTTTTT.

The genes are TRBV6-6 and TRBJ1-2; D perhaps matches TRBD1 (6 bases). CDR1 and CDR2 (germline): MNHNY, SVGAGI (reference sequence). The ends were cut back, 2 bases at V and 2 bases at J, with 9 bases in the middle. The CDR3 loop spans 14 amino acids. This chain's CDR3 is CASSYPGENYGYTF. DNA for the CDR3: TGTGCCAGCAGTTACCCAGGGGAAAACTATGGCTACACCTTC.

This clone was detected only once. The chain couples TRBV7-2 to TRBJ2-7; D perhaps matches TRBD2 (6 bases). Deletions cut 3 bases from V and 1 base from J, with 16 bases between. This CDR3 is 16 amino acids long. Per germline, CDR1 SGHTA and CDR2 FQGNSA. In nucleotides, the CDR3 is TGTGCCAGCAGCTTGGGCGGGGCGGGTCTATCCTACGAGCAGTACTTC. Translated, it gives CASSLGGAGLSYEQYF.

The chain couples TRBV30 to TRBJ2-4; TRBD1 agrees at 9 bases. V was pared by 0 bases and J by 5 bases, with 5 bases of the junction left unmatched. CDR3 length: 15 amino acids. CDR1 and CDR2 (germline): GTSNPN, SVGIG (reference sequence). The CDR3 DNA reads TGTGCCTGGAGTGTCAACAGGGGGCATCAAAACATTCAGTACTTC. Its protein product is CAWSVNRGHQNIQYF.

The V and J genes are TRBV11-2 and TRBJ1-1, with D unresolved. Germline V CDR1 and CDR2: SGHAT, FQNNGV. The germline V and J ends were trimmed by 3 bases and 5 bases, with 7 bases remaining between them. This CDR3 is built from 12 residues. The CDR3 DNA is TGTGCCAGCAGCTTTATCGCGACTGAAGCTTTCTTT. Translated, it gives CASSFIATEAFF.

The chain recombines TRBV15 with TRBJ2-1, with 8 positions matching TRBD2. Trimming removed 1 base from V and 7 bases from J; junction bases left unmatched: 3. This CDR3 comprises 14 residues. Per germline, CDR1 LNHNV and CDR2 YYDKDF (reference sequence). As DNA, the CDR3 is TGTGCCACCAGCAGAGCGGGGGGGGCGAATGAGCAGTTCTTC. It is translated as CATSRAGGANEQFF.

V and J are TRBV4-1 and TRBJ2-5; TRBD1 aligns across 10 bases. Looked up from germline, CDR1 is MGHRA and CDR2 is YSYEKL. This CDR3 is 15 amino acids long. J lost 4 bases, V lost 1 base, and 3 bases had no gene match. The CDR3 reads CASSQGQGAGETQYF. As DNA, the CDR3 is TGCGCCAGCAGCCAAGGACAGGGGGCGGGAGAGACCCAGTACTTC.

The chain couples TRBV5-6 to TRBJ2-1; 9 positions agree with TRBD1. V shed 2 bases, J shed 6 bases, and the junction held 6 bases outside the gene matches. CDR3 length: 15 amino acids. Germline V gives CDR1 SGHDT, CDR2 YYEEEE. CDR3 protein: CASSLRDRDGNEQFF. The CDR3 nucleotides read TGTGCCAGCAGCTTAAGGGACAGGGACGGCAATGAGCAGTTCTTC.

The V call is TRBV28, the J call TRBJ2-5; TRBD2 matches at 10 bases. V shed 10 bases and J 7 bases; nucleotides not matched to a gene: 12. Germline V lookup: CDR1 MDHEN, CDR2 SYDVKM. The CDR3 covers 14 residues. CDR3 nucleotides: TGTGCCACCGAGCGGGAGGGCCATGTCACGACCCAGTACTTC. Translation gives CATEREGHVTTQYF.

CDR3 sequence: CATTPGTGAYEQYF. CDR3 DNA: TGTGCCACAACTCCCGGGACAGGAGCCTACGAGCAGTACTTC. This sequence joins TRBV19 and TRBJ2-7, with 8 bases lining up with TRBD1. V gave up 10 bases and J gave up 2 bases; unmatched junction bases: 10. Per the germline V gene, CDR1 is LNHDA and CDR2 is SQIVND (reference sequence). The CDR3 contains 14 residues.

Written as DNA, the CDR3 is TGTGCCAGCAGTTTGGTGGCAGTCTATGGCTACACCTTC. This sequence encodes CASSLVAVYGYTF. The chain couples TRBV28 to TRBJ1-2; D gene unclear. The germline gives CDR1 MDHEN, CDR2 SYDVKM. The CDR3 extends over 13 amino acids. Trimming shortened V by 3 bases and J by 4 bases, and 9 bases separated the two germline ends.